These T cell receptor beta chains were read from a single sample in a study of T cells in Graves' hyperthyroidism and ophthalmopathy. TCRdb processed the multiplex PCR reads anew with MiXCR; each CDR3 protein has one entry. The repertoire holds 600,000 to 900,000 distinct CDR3 sequences, with about a sixth as singletons. Sequencing input: blood. These receptors were collected from a man younger than 35 with Graves' hyperthyroidism. The CDR3 runs from the conserved cysteine through the conserved F or W. D genes are given only for firm matches. The size entry is marked missing in some rows and otherwise reads once, few, many or a size class.

>TRBJ2-2|17|TRBV28|few|TRBD1
CASSPQGGQANTGELFF
TGTGCCAGCAGCCCTCAGGGGGGACAGGCGAACACCGGGGAGCTGTTTTTT
>TRBJ1-1|15|TRBV29-1|.|.
CSVEGGDLPNTEAFF
TGCAGCGTTGAGGGGGGGGATCTGCCGAACACTGAAGCTTTCTTT
>TRBJ2-3|15|TRBV13|few|TRBD1
CASRKEPTGADTQYF
TGTGCCAGCAGAAAAGAACCGACAGGGGCAGATACGCAGTATTTT
>TRBJ2-7|15|TRBV3-1|many|.
CASSLLADRPYEQYF
TGTGCCAGCAGCCTCCTCGCAGACCGACCCTACGAGCAGTACTTC
>TRBJ1-2|12|TRBV30|few|.
CAWAAGTYGYTF
TGTGCCTGGGCAGCGGGAACCTATGGCTACACCTTC
>TRBJ2-3|13|TRBV6-5|.|.
CASSYLRFDTQYF
TGTGCCAGCAGTTACCTGCGATTTGATACGCAGTATTTT
>TRBJ2-3|15|TRBV11-2|many|TRBD1
CASSLGQGSFATQYF
TGTGCCAGCAGCTTAGGACAGGGGAGCTTTGCTACGCAGTATTTT
>TRBJ2-2|14|TRBV12-3/TRBV12-4|few|TRBD1
CASSYGQGTGELFF
TGTGCCAGCAGTTATGGACAGGGTACCGGGGAGCTGTTTTTT
>TRBJ2-7|15|TRBV28|many|.
CASSRDRGSAYEQYF
TGTGCCAGCAGTCGCGACCGGGGCTCAGCCTACGAGCAGTACTTC
>TRBJ2-1|12|TRBV5-5|.|.
CASSEQYNEQFF
TGTGCCAGCAGTGAGCAGTACAATGAGCAGTTCTTC
>TRBJ2-7|15|TRBV27|few|.
CASSLSPRGVYEQYF
TGTGCCAGCAGTTTATCCCCCAGGGGAGTCTACGAGCAGTACTTC
>TRBJ2-7|14|TRBV28|few|TRBD1
CASSRRTGRYEQYF
TGTGCCAGCAGTAGGAGGACAGGGCGTTACGAGCAGTACTTC
>TRBJ2-7|14|TRBV11-2|many|TRBD1
CASSLRDRGKAQYF
TGTGCCAGCAGCCTCCGGGACAGGGGAAAGGCGCAGTACTTC
>TRBJ2-5|13|TRBV6-1|many|TRBD2
CASMGGTRETQYF
TGTGCCAGCATGGGAGGGACCCGGGAGACCCAGTACTTC
>TRBJ1-2|17|TRBV4-2|few|TRBD1
CASSQDLTRGRHYGYTF
TGTGCCAGCAGCCAAGATTTAACAAGGGGGCGCCACTATGGCTACACCTTC
>TRBJ2-1|12|TRBV30|many|.
CAWSLDSNEQFF
TGTGCCTGGAGCCTTGATTCCAATGAGCAGTTCTTC
>TRBJ2-3|15|TRBV12-3/TRBV12-4|.|TRBD1
CASSFVGQGADTQYF
TGTGCCAGCAGTTTCGTAGGACAGGGGGCAGATACGCAGTATTTT
>TRBJ2-7|14|TRBV18|many|TRBD1
CASSPDRGKNEQYF
TGTGCCAGCTCACCCGACAGGGGAAAGAACGAGCAGTACTTC
>TRBJ2-7|15|TRBV9|many|TRBD2
CASSVGLAGPYEQYF
TGTGCCAGCAGTGTGGGGCTAGCGGGGCCCTACGAGCAGTACTTC
>TRBJ2-5|15|TRBV28|many|TRBD2
CASSFLAGGEETQYF
TGTGCCAGCAGTTTTTTAGCGGGAGGGGAGGAGACCCAGTACTTC
>TRBJ2-2|16|TRBV5-1|.|TRBD2
CASSLEPSGFSGELFF
TGCGCCAGCAGCTTGGAGCCTAGCGGTTTTTCCGGGGAGCTGTTTTTT
>TRBJ2-2|15|TRBV6-1|.|.
CASSNDPTGTGELFF
TGTGCCAGCAGCAACGACCCGACGGGGACCGGGGAGCTGTTTTTT
>TRBJ2-1|17|TRBV6-1|many|.
CASSEEHQQSYYNEQFF
TGTGCCAGCAGTGAGGAACACCAACAGAGCTACTACAATGAGCAGTTCTTC
>TRBJ2-2|16|TRBV3-1|few|TRBD2
CASSQAPGLATGELFF
TGTGCCAGCAGCCAAGCCCCGGGACTAGCCACCGGGGAGCTGTTTTTT
>TRBJ2-1|16|TRBV5-4|many|.
CASSARTSAAYNEQFF
TGTGCCAGCAGCGCCCGAACTAGTGCCGCCTACAATGAGCAGTTCTTC
>TRBJ2-5|15|TRBV9|many|TRBD2
CATNRDGLEQETQYF
TGTGCCACCAACCGGGACGGACTAGAGCAAGAGACCCAGTACTTC
>TRBJ2-3|15|TRBV5-1|.|.
CASSLAKAASDTQYF
TGCGCCAGCAGCTTGGCCAAAGCGGCCTCCGATACGCAGTATTTT
>TRBJ2-1|15|TRBV5-8|few|.
CASSIQGQGGDEQFF
TGTGCCAGCAGCATCCAGGGGCAGGGGGGGGATGAGCAGTTCTTC
>TRBJ2-3|13|TRBV20-1|.|TRBD2
CSGVAGVYDTQYF
TGCAGTGGGGTCGCGGGAGTATACGATACGCAGTATTTT
>TRBJ2-2|18|TRBV15|few|TRBD2
CATSMWTSGSPKGGELFF
TGTGCCACCAGCATGTGGACTAGCGGGAGCCCCAAGGGCGGGGAGCTGTTTTTT
>TRBJ2-4|15|TRBV28|many|.
CASSPTPPGVDIQYF
TGTGCCAGCAGTCCAACACCACCGGGGGTAGACATTCAGTACTTC
>TRBJ2-3|14|TRBV20-1|.|TRBD1
CSARGQGPTGTQYF
TGCAGTGCTAGGGGACAGGGGCCCACAGGTACGCAGTATTTT
>TRBJ2-3|15|TRBV20-1|few|.
CSARDPAGAGDTQYF
TGCAGTGCTAGAGATCCCGCCGGGGCTGGAGATACGCAGTATTTT